This TCR beta chain was captured by sequencing in a study of T-cell reconstitution after alpha-beta-depleted transplantation in children. Unique molecular identifiers were built into the TCRbeta library. TCRdb reprocessed the PCR reads via MiXCR and lists one record per CDR3 protein. The data hold 190,000 or so distinct CDR3 sequences, with roughly 7.5% observed a single time. V shed 5 bases and J shed 6 bases, with 20 bases lying between them. The CDR3 has 15 amino acids. Germline V lookup: CDR1 SEHNR, CDR2 FQNEAQ (reference sequence). The rearrangement joins TRBV7-9 to TRBJ2-7; a weak D match, TRBD1 (7 bases). The clonotype was recovered from a human donor who donated a stem cell graft to a child with Wiskott-Aldrich syndrome. The starting material was PBMCs from the stem cell graft donor, obtained from the stem cell graft. The CDR3 nucleotides read TGTGCCAGCAGCAACGCAGGGGGGTCCCTCGGCGAGCAGTACTTC. Translating gives CASSNAGGSLGEQYF. The full variable domain, its missing parts supplied by reference TRBV7-9 and TRBJ2-7, is DTGVSQNPRHKITKRGQNVTFRCDPISEHNRLYWYRQTLGQGPEFLTYFQNEAQLEKSRLLSDRFSAERPKGSFSTLEIQRTEQGDSAMYLCASSNAGGSLGEQYFGPGTRLTVT.